The 4 T cell receptor beta chains given below trace back to one sample, sequenced in a study of cytomegalovirus exposure and HLA in healthy donors. The primer mix had 60 Vbeta and 13 Jbeta primers. The repertoire was sequenced with immunoSEQ multiplex PCR; TCRdb's copy has only in-frame clones and lacks some. Of around 250,000 clones detected, about 86% appear once; the ten largest clones hold less than 9%. Sequencing input: PBMCs. These receptors originate from a woman aged 55 to 70 in good health and CMV-seropositive.

The chain has TRBV5-1 and TRBJ2-2; 9 bases agree with TRBD2. The CDR3 has 17 residues. Trimming took 1 base from V and 1 from J; bases not matched to a gene: 5. The germline V gene has CDR1 SGHRS and CDR2 YFSETQ. CDR3: CASSLRETSGNTGELFF. The CDR3 nucleotides read TGCGCCAGCAGCTTGAGGGAGACTAGCGGGAACACCGGGGAGCTGTTTTTT.

In this sample, this clone turned up once. The gene calls are TRBV5-1 and TRBJ2-3, with a possible D match to TRBD1 (6 bases). Germline loops: CDR1 SGHRS, CDR2 YFSETQ. The CDR3 runs 13 residues. V gave up 0 bases and J gave up 4 bases, with 6 bases separating them. In nucleotides, the CDR3 is TGCGCCAGCAGCTTGGAGGGGGCAGATACGCAGTATTTT. Protein: CASSLEGADTQYF.

The CDR3 protein is CASRIGTGSYNEQFF. CDR3 DNA sequence: TGTGCCAGCAGAATCGGGACAGGCTCCTACAATGAGCAGTTCTTC. The rearrangement uses TRBV5-4 and TRBJ2-1; TRBD1 agrees at 8 bases. V trimming: 5 bases; J trimming: 0 bases; junction bases outside the gene matches: 4. CDR1 and CDR2 from the germline V gene are SGHNT and YYREEE (reference sequence). CDR3 length: 15 residues.

This clone appeared a few times. This chain links TRBV5-1 with TRBJ2-2, with D maybe TRBD2 (6 bases). The CDR3 is made up of 15 amino acids. Trimming cost V 4 bases and J 4 bases, with 14 bases left between them. Looked up from germline, CDR1 is SGHRS and CDR2 is YFSETQ. DNA for the CDR3: TGCGCCAGCAGCGTGACACTAGCCCCCACCGGGGAGCTGTTTTTT. It specifies CASSVTLAPTGELFF.